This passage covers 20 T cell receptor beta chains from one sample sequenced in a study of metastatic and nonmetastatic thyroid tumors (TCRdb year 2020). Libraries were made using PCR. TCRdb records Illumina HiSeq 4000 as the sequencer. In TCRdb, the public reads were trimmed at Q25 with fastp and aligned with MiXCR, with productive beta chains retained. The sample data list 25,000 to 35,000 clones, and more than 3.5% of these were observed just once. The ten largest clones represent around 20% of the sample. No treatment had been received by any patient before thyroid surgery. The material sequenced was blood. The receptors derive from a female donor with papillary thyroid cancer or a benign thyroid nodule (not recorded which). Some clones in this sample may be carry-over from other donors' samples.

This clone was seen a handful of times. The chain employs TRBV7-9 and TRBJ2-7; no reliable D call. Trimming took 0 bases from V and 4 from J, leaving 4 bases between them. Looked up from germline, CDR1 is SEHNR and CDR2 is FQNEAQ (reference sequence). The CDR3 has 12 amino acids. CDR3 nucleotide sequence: TGTGCCAGCAGCTTAGCCCTTTACGAGCAGTACTTC. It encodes CASSLALYEQYF. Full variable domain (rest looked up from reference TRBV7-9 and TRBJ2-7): DTGVSQNPRHKITKRGQNVTFRCDPISEHNRLYWYRQTLGQGPEFLTYFQNEAQLEKSRLLSDRFSAERPKGSFSTLEIQRTEQGDSAMYLCASSLALYEQYFGPGTRLTVT.

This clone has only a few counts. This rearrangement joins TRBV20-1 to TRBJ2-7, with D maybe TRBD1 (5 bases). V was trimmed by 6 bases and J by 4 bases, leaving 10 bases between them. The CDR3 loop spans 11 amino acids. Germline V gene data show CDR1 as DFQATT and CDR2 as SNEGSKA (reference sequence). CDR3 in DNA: TGCAGTGCAACACCAGGGTACGAGCAGTACTTC. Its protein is CSATPGYEQYF.

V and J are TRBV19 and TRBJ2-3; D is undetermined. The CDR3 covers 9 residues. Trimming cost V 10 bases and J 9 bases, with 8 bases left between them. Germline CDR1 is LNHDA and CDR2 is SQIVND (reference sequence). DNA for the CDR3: TGTGCCATGCGGTCCACGCAGTATTTT. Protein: CAMRSTQYF.

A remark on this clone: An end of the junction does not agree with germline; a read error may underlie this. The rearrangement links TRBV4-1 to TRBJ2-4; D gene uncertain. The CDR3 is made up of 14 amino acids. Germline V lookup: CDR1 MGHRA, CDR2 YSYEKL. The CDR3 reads CANSQESYRTFQYF. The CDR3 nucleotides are TGCGCCAACAGCCAAGAGAGCTATCGGACCTTTCAGTACTTC.

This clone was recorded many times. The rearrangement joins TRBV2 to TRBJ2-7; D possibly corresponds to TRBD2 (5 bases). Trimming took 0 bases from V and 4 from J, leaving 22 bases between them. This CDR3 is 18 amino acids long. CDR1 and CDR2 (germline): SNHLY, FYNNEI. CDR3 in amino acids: CASSEAAPLLDSSYEQYF. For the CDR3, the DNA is TGTGCCAGCAGTGAAGCGGCACCATTACTGGACTCCTCTTACGAGCAGTACTTC.

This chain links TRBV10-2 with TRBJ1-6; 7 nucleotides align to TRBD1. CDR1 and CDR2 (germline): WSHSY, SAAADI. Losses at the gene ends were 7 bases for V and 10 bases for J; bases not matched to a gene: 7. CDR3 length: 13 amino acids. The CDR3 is CASKGTEGSPLHF. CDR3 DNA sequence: TGCGCCAGCAAGGGGACAGAGGGGTCACCCCTCCACTTT.

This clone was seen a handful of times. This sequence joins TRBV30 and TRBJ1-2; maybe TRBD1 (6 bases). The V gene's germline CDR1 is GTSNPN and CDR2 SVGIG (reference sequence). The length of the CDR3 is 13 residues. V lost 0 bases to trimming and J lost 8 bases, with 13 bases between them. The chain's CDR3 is CAWSVSRGTGYTF. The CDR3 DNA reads TGTGCCTGGAGTGTAAGCAGGGGCACAGGCTACACCTTC.

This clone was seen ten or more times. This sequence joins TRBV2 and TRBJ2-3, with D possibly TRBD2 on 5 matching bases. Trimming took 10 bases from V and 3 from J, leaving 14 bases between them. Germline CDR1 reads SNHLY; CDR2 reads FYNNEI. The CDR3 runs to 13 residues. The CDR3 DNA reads TGTGCCACCGCCCGAGAGGGAACAGATACGCAGTATTTT. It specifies CATAREGTDTQYF. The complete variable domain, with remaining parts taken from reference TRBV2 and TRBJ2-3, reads EPEVTQTPSHQVTQMGQEVILRCVPISNHLYFYWYRQILGQKVEFLVSFYNNEISEKSEIFDDQFSVERPDGSNFTLKIRSTKLEDSAMYFCATAREGTDTQYFGPGTRLTVL.

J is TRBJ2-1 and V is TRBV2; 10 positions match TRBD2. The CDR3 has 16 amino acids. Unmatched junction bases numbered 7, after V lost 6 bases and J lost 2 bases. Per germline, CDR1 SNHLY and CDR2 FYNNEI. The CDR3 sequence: CASRDRAGGTYNEQFF. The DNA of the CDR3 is TGTGCCAGCAGGGACAGAGCGGGAGGGACCTACAATGAGCAGTTCTTC.

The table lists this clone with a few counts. The CDR3 DNA is TGTGCCAGCAGTTACTCCGCGGAGCTGTTTTTT. Amino acid sequence: CASSYSAELFF. The chain couples TRBV6-2 or TRBV6-3 to TRBJ2-2; D uncertain. The CDR3 spans 11 residues. CDR1 and CDR2 from the germline V gene are MNHEY and SVGEGT. V shed 0 bases and J shed 10 bases, with 3 bases lying between them.

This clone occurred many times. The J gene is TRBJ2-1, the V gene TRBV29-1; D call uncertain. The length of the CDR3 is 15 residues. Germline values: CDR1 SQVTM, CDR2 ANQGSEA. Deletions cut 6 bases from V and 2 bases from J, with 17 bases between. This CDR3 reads CSVQRSASAYNEQFF. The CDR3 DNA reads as TGCAGCGTCCAGAGGTCGGCGTCCGCCTACAATGAGCAGTTCTTC.

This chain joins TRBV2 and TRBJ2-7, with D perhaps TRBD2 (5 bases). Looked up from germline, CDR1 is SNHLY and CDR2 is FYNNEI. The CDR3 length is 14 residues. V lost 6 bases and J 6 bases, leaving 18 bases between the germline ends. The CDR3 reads CASSGRDTNTEQYF. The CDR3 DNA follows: TGTGCCAGCAGCGGCCGGGATACTAATACCGAGCAGTACTTC.

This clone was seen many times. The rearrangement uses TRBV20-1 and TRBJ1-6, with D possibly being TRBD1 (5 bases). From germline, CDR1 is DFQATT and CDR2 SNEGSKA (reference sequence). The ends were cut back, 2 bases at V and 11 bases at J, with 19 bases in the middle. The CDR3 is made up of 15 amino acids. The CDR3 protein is CSARTPGLTDTPLHF. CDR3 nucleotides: TGCAGTGCTAGAACACCGGGACTGACTGACACACCCCTCCACTTT.

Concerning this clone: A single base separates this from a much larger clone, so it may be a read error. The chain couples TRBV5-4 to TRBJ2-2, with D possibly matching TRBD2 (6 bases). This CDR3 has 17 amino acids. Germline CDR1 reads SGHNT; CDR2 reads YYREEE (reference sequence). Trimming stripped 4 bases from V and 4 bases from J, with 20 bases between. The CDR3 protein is CASSLRRGRRSTGELFF. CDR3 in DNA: TGTGCCAGCAGCCTCCGGCGAGGGAGGAGGAGCACCGGGGAGCTGTTTTTT.

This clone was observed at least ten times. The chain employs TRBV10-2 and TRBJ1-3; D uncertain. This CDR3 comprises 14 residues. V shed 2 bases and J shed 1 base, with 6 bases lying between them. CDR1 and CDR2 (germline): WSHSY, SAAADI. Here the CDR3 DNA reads TGCGCCAGCAGTGAGGTGGGGTCTGGAAACACCATATATTTT. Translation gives CASSEVGSGNTIYF.

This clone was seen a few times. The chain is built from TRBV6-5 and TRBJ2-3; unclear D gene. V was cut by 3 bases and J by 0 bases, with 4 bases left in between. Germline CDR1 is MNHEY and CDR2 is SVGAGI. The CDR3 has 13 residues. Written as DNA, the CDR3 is TGTGCCAGCAGTTATTTTAGCACAGATACGCAGTATTTT. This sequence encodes CASSYFSTDTQYF.

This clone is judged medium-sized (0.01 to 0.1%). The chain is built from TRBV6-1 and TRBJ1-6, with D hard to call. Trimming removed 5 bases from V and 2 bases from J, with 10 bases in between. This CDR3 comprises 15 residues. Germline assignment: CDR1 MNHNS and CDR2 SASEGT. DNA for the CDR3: TGTGCCAGCAGTTACGAGGGAACCTATAATTCACCCCTCCACTTT. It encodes CASSYEGTYNSPLHF.

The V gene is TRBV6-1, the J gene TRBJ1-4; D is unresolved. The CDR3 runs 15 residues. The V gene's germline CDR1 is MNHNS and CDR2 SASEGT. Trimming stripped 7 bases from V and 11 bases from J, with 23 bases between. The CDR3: CASTSRRVATEKLFF. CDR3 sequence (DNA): TGTGCCAGCACCTCTCGACGGGTCGCTACTGAGAAACTGTTTTTT.

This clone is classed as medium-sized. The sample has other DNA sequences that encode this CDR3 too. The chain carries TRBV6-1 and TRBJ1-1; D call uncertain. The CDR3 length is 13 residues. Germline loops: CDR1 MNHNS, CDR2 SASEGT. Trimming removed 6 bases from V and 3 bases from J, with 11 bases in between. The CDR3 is CASRGGVYTEAFF. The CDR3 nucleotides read TGTGCCAGCAGGGGAGGAGTGTACACTGAAGCTTTCTTT.

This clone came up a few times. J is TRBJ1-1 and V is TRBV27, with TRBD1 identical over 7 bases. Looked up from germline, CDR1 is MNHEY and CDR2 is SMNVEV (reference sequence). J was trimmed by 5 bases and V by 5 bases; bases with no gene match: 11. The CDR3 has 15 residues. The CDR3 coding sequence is TGTGCCAGCAGTCCCAACAGGGGATTTGGAACTGAAGCTTTCTTT. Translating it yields CASSPNRGFGTEAFF.